The clone carrying this T cell receptor (beta chain) was detected a few times. As yet, its antigen is unknown. Germline V gene lookup returns CDR1 SEHNR and CDR2 FQNEAQ (reference sequence). Trimming pared 6 bases from V and 2 bases from J, leaving 16 bases between. The CDR3 is made up of 15 amino acids. The sample belongs to a study of shared clonotypes between healthy human individuals. Study findings and constraints: A limitation of the genetic and exposure-history diversity represented arose from few donors. Sequencing depth was a factor that was expected to affect clonotype sharing among donors.

Assay used: immunoSEQ multiplex PCR; TCRdb lists only in-frame clones, some missing. The sample carries about 1.1 million clones, 60% to 85% recorded once. The receptor comes from a man aged 18-30 years in good health. Some clones in this sample may be carry-over from other donors' samples. The sample taken for sequencing was memory CD4+ T cells from PBMCs. Subset described: CD45RA-negative fraction. The chain links TRBV7-9 to TRBJ1-1, with D unresolved. DNA of the CDR3: TGTGCCAGCAGTCCCAAGTCCCCTCCCAACACTGAAGCTTTCTTT. This encodes CASSPKSPPNTEAFF.